This T cell receptor beta chain was observed in a study of T cell responses to AZD1222 COVID-19 vaccine. Study-wide points: Spike-specific TCRs gained breadth and depth after people received two AZD1222 doses.

Assay used: immunoSEQ multiplex PCR; TCRdb lists only in-frame clones, some missing. This table has roughly 190,000 clones, 90% to 95% appearing once. Points on this clone: The antigen remains undetermined.

The TCR was taken from an adult who received the AZD1222 COVID-19 vaccine. Material: peripheral blood, obtained 28 days after the second AZD1222 dose.

The DNA of the CDR3 is TGTGCCAGCAGTTATAATAACGGGGGTTTGGGAACCCTCCACTTT. It translates to CASSYNNGGLGTLHF. This chain uses TRBV6-6 with TRBJ1-6, with D perhaps matching TRBD1 (5 bases). V shed 3 bases and J shed 14 bases, with 20 bases lying between them. The germline V gene has CDR1 MNHNY and CDR2 SVGAGI (reference sequence). There are 15 residues in the CDR3.